Shown below are 23 T cell receptor beta chains from a single sample sequenced in a study of blood T cell repertoires in COVID-19. TCRdb's copy holds only in-frame clones and misses some; the assay was immunoSEQ multiplex PCR. The table has around 40,000 clones, roughly 78% seen once. Sequenced input: peripheral blood. The receptors were gathered from a man between 65 and 85 years old with acute or convalescent COVID-19.

V usage is TRBV10-1 and J usage is TRBJ2-1; 8 bases are shared with TRBD2. CDR3 length equals 14 residues. Germline V CDR1 and CDR2: WNHNN, SYGVQD (reference sequence). J lost 9 bases, V lost 3 bases, and 7 bases had no gene match. The CDR3 reads CASSEVGTSTEQFF. Written as DNA, the CDR3 is TGCGCCAGCAGTGAAGTCGGGACTAGTACTGAGCAGTTCTTC.

The count of this clone is one. The V and J genes are TRBV12-3 or TRBV12-4 and TRBJ1-2; D unclear. The CDR3 sequence is 12 residues long. Trimming took off 5 bases at V and 8 bases at J, with 12 bases between the two ends. CDR3 DNA: TGTGCCAGCAGTCTACCTGATAAGGGCTACACCTTC. It yields the protein CASSLPDKGYTF.

The chain joins TRBV19 to TRBJ2-6; 10 nucleotides line up with TRBD1. J was trimmed by 2 bases and V by 5 bases; bases with no gene match: 6. The CDR3 length is 17 residues. Germline values: CDR1 LNHDA, CDR2 SQIVND (reference sequence). The CDR3 sequence: CASSRDRGPAGANVLTF. Written as DNA, the CDR3 is TGTGCCAGTAGTCGGGACAGGGGTCCTGCTGGGGCCAACGTCCTGACTTTC.

The chain couples TRBV4-1 to TRBJ2-1; TRBD2 aligns across 11 bases. Per the germline V gene, CDR1 is MGHRA and CDR2 is YSYEKL. This CDR3 spans 16 amino acids. The ends lost 2 bases at V and 8 bases at J; junction bases unmatched: 8. The CDR3 nucleotides are TGCGCCAGCAGCCAATTAGCGGGAGGGCCAGCGTATGAGCAGTTCTTC. Encoded protein: CASSQLAGGPAYEQFF.

This sequence joins TRBV18 and TRBJ1-3, with no clear D. CDR3 length equals 13 residues. Germline V CDR1 and CDR2: KGHSH, LQKENI. V shed 1 base and J shed 3 bases, with 4 bases lying between them. CDR3 amino acids: CASSPQSGNTIYF. Written as DNA, the CDR3 is TGTGCCAGCTCACCACAGAGTGGAAACACCATATATTTT.

This rearrangement joins TRBV5-1 to TRBJ2-5; 7 bases agree with TRBD1. The CDR3 is 14 amino acids. J gave up 5 bases and V 2 bases, and 6 bases lay outside the gene matches. CDR1 and CDR2 from the germline V gene are SGHRS and YFSETQ. The CDR3 nucleotides read TGCGCCAGCAGCTTAGAGGGGGCGCGGGAGACCCAGTACTTC. Translation: CASSLEGARETQYF.

This chain links TRBV5-1 with TRBJ2-3; possible D gene TRBD2, 6 bases. The CDR3 extends over 13 amino acids. CDR1 is SGHRS, CDR2 YFSETQ, per germline. Trimming shortened V by 4 bases and J by 0 bases, and 6 bases separated the two germline ends. CDR3 loop: CASSGTSTDTQYF. The CDR3 region has the DNA TGCGCCAGCAGCGGGACTAGCACAGATACGCAGTATTTT. The variable domain in full, with the rest retrieved from reference TRBV5-1 and TRBJ2-3, is KAGVTQTPRYLIKTRGQQVTLSCSPISGHRSVSWYQQTPGQGLQFLFEYFSETQRNKGNFPGRFSGRQFSNSRSEMNVSTLELGDSALYLCASSGTSTDTQYFGPGTRLTVL.

This clone was observed a handful of times. This CDR3 reads CASSRGLEGSNTGELFF. CDR3 in DNA: TGTGCCAGCAGCCGAGGGCTCGAAGGGTCGAACACCGGGGAGCTGTTTTTT. The chain carries TRBV14 and TRBJ2-2; weak D call: TRBD2 (5 bases). Germline assignment: CDR1 SGHDN and CDR2 FVKESK. Trimming left V 4 bases short and J 0 bases short, with 15 bases between. The CDR3 sequence is 17 residues long.

The rearrangement joins TRBV6-1 to TRBJ2-1; a possible D gene is TRBD1 (6 bases). V lost 1 base and J lost 12, with 13 bases in between. The CDR3 runs to 13 residues. CDR1 and CDR2 from the germline V gene are MNHNS and SASEGT. The CDR3 bases are TGTGCCAGCAGTGAAGAGGGGGACAAAAGGCAGTTCTTC. Translated: CASSEEGDKRQFF.

The sample holds a few counts of this clone. The chain links TRBV20-1 to TRBJ1-5; TRBD1 matches 10 bases. This CDR3 has 15 amino acids. CDR1 and CDR2 (germline): DFQATT, SNEGSKA (reference sequence). V shed 3 bases, J shed 4 bases, and the junction held 6 bases outside the gene matches. CDR3 amino acids: CSASTGTGVNQPQHF. CDR3 sequence (DNA): TGCAGTGCTAGTACCGGGACAGGGGTTAATCAGCCCCAGCATTTT.

The chain has TRBV28 and TRBJ2-2, with 14 bases matching TRBD2. Germline V CDR1 and CDR2: MDHEN, SYDVKM. V trimming: 6 bases; J trimming: 5 bases; junction bases outside the gene matches: 5. CDR3 length: 16 amino acids. The CDR3 DNA sequence: TGTGCCAGCAGCTTTCGACTAGCGGGAGGGACCGGGGAGCTGTTTTTT. This sequence encodes CASSFRLAGGTGELFF. Using reference TRBV28 and TRBJ2-2 for the parts outside the CDR3, the full variable domain is DVKVTQSSRYLVKRTGEKVFLECVQDMDHENMFWYRQDPGLGLRLIYFSYDVKMKEKGDIPEGYSVSREKKERFSLILESASTNQTSMYLCASSFRLAGGTGELFFGEGSRLTVL.

The sample holds a few counts of this clone. CDR3 in amino acids: CASSSGTGESNEQFF. The CDR3 nucleotides are TGCGCCAGCAGCTCCGGGACAGGGGAATCGAATGAGCAGTTCTTC. V gene TRBV5-1 combines with J gene TRBJ2-1; 10 nucleotides match TRBD1. CDR1 SGHRS and CDR2 YFSETQ come from the germline V gene. J lost 7 bases, V lost 3 bases, and 7 bases had no gene match. The CDR3 is 15 residues long. The variable domain in full, with the rest retrieved from reference TRBV5-1 and TRBJ2-1, is KAGVTQTPRYLIKTRGQQVTLSCSPISGHRSVSWYQQTPGQGLQFLFEYFSETQRNKGNFPGRFSGRQFSNSRSEMNVSTLELGDSALYLCASSSGTGESNEQFFGPGTRLTVL.

J is TRBJ1-3 and V is TRBV6-5; the match to TRBD1 covers 11 bases. The junction had 3 bases not matched to a gene; V was cut back by 7 bases and J by 7 bases. In germline, CDR1 is MNHEY, CDR2 SVGAGI. The length of the CDR3 is 13 residues. CDR3 loop: CASTRDRGNTIYF. CDR3 nucleotide sequence: TGTGCCAGCACTAGGGACAGGGGGAACACCATATATTTT.

A few counts support this clone. J is TRBJ2-7 and V is TRBV28; 7 positions agree with TRBD2. The CDR3 contains 16 residues. Germline loops: CDR1 MDHEN, CDR2 SYDVKM. The ends lost 1 base at V and 1 base at J; junction bases unmatched: 7. For the CDR3, the DNA is TGTGCCAGCAGTTTATTGGGACTATCACCATCCTACGAGCAGTACTTC. It yields the protein CASSLLGLSPSYEQYF.

This clone appeared a few times. The chain couples TRBV7-9 to TRBJ2-1; 15 nucleotides line up with TRBD2. The V gene end was trimmed by 5 bases and the J gene end by 7 bases; junction bases not matched to a gene: 6. The CDR3 runs to 16 residues. In germline, CDR1 is SEHNR, CDR2 FQNEAQ (reference sequence). The CDR3 nucleotides read TGTGCCAGCAGCCCAGGACTAGCGGGAGGGCAAAATGAGCAGTTCTTC. It is translated as CASSPGLAGGQNEQFF. Drawing the rest from reference TRBV7-9 and TRBJ2-1, the complete variable domain is DTGVSQNPRHKITKRGQNVTFRCDPISEHNRLYWYRQTLGQGPEFLTYFQNEAQLEKSRLLSDRFSAERPKGSFSTLEIQRTEQGDSAMYLCASSPGLAGGQNEQFFGPGTRLTVL.

This CDR3 is CASSLKSSYEQYF. For the CDR3, the DNA is TGTGCCAGCAGCTTAAAGAGCTCCTACGAGCAGTACTTC. The rearrangement joins TRBV11-2 to TRBJ2-7; no firm D call. The CDR3 is 13 amino acids. V lost 2 bases and J 0 bases, leaving 5 bases between the germline ends. Germline V gives CDR1 SGHAT, CDR2 FQNNGV.

This rearrangement joins TRBV7-9 to TRBJ2-1; tentatively, D is TRBD2 (6 bases). Trimming removed 6 bases from V and 3 bases from J, with 15 bases in between. The length of the CDR3 is 15 residues. CDR1 is SEHNR and CDR2 is FQNEAQ in the germline V gene (reference sequence). CDR3 amino acids: CASSYRLDYYNEQFF. The CDR3 DNA reads as TGTGCCAGCAGTTACAGACTGGACTACTACAATGAGCAGTTCTTC.

J is TRBJ2-7 and V is TRBV5-4; perhaps TRBD2 as D (5 bases). V shed 4 bases and J shed 5 bases, with 10 bases lying between them. The germline V gene encodes CDR1 SGHNT and CDR2 YYREEE (reference sequence). CDR3 size: 12 residues. The CDR3, as DNA: TGTGCCAGCAGCCGTCTCGGGAACGAGCAGTACTTC. It specifies CASSRLGNEQYF.

The V gene is TRBV3-1 (or the pseudogene TRBV3-2), the J gene TRBJ2-1, with D maybe TRBD2 (6 bases). With 2 bases removed from V and 12 bases from J, the gap between germline ends came to 20 bases. CDR1 is LGHDT and CDR2 is YNNKEL in the germline V gene (reference sequence). CDR3 length: 15 amino acids. CDR3 amino acids: CASSQKTGVLVGQFF. The CDR3 DNA is TGTGCCAGCAGCCAAAAAACGGGGGTCCTAGTGGGGCAGTTCTTC.

This clone has more than one count but fewer than ten. This chain links TRBV19 with TRBJ2-1; TRBD2 matches 13 bases. V lost 7 bases to trimming and J lost 9 bases; unmatched junction nucleotides: 6. Germline CDR1 is LNHDA and CDR2 is SQIVND (reference sequence). This CDR3 has 14 amino acids. CDR3 nucleotides: TGTGCCAGTACCCGACTAGCGGGAGGTGTTGAGCAGTTCTTC. Translation gives CASTRLAGGVEQFF.

V usage is TRBV7-2 and J usage is TRBJ1-1; 10 nucleotides line up with TRBD1. CDR3 length: 16 residues. Losses at the gene ends were 5 bases for V and 4 bases for J; bases not matched to a gene: 10. The germline CDR1 and CDR2 sequences are SGHTA and FQGNSA. CDR3 DNA: TGTGCCAGCAGCCCCGGTGGGACAGGGGTTAGCACTGAAGCTTTCTTT. It encodes CASSPGGTGVSTEAFF.

CDR3 loop: CSVEDGTSGSYEQYF. The CDR3 DNA sequence: TGCAGCGTTGAAGATGGGACTAGCGGGAGTTACGAGCAGTACTTC. The chain carries TRBV29-1 and TRBJ2-7, with 14 positions matching TRBD2. Germline V gene data show CDR1 as SQVTM and CDR2 as ANQGSEA. This CDR3 is built from 15 residues. The ends lost 0 bases at V and 4 bases at J; junction bases unmatched: 2.

V is TRBV7-9 and J is TRBJ2-5; 7 positions match TRBD1. V shed 1 base, J shed 5 bases, and the junction held 10 bases outside the gene matches. Looked up from germline, CDR1 is SEHNR and CDR2 is FQNEAQ (reference sequence). This CDR3 spans 16 amino acids. CDR3 in DNA: TGTGCCAGCAGCTTAGATGGGAGAGGGGGCCGCGAGACCCAGTACTTC. Translating gives CASSLDGRGGRETQYF.